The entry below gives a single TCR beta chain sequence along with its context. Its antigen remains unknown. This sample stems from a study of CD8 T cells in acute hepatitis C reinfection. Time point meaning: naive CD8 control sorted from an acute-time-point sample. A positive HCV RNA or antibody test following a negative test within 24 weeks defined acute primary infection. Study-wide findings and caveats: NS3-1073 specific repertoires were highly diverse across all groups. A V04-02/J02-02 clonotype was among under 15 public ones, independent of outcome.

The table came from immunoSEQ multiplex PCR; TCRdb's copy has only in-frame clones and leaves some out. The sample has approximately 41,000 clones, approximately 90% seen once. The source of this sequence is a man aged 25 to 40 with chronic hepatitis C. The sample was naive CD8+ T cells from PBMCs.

The CDR3 reads CASRGRFNYGYTF. The DNA of the CDR3 is TGTGCCAGCAGGGGACGGTTTAACTATGGCTACACCTTC. The V gene is TRBV6-1, the J gene TRBJ1-2, with D possibly TRBD1 on 5 matching bases. This CDR3 contains 13 residues. Germline V CDR1 and CDR2: MNHNS, SASEGT. Trimming removed 6 bases at V and 1 base at J, with 9 bases between.